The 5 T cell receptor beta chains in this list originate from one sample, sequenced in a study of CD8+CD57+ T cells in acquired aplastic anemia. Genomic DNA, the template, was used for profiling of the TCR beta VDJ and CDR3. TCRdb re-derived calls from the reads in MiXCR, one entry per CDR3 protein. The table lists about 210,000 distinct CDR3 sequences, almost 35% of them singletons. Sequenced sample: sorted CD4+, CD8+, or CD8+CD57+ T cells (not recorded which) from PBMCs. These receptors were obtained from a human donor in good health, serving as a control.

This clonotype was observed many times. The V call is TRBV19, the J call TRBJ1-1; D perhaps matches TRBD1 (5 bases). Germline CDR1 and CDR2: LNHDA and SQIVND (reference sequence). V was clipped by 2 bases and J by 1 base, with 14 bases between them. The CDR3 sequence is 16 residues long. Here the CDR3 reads CASSIIGGGRNTEAFF. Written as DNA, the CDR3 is TGTGCCAGTAGTATAATCGGGGGGGGGAGGAACACTGAAGCTTTCTTT.

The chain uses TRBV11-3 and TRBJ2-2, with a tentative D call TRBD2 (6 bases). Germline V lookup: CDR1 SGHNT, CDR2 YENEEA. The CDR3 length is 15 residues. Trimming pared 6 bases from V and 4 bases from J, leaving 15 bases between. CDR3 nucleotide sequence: TGTGCCAGCAGGAGGCTCGAGGGAGGCACCGGGGAGCTGTTTTTT. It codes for CASRRLEGGTGELFF.

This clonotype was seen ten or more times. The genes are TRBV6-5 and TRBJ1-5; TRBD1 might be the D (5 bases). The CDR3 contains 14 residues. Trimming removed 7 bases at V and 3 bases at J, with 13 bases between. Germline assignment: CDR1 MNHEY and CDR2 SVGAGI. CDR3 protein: CASTYTRDNQPQHF. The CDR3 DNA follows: TGTGCCAGCACTTATACCAGGGACAATCAGCCCCAGCATTTT.

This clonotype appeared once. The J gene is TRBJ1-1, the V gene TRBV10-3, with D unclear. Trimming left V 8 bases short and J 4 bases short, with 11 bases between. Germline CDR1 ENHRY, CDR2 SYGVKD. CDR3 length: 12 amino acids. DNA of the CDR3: TGTGCCATCGGAGGGAGCCCCACTGAAGCTTTCTTT. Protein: CAIGGSPTEAFF.

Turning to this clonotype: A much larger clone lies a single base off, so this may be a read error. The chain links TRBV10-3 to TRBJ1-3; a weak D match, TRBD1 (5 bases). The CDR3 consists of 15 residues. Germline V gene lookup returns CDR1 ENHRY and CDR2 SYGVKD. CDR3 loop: CASSEQQDSGNTIHF. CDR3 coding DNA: TGTGCCAGCAGTGAACAACAGGACTCTGGAAACACCATACATTTT.